These 25 T cell receptor beta chains came from one sample sequenced in a study of cytomegalovirus exposure and HLA in healthy donors. 13 Jbeta primers and 60 Vbeta primers were used for the PCR. TCRdb's table, derived via immunoSEQ multiplex PCR, lists solely in-frame clones and lacks some. The sample shows more than 90,000 clones, approximately 81% of them seen only once. What was sequenced was PBMCs. Receptor source: a woman between 70 and 85 years old in good health and CMV-seropositive.

This clone was seen more than once but under ten times. J is TRBJ2-1 and V is TRBV19; 10 positions match TRBD2. Unmatched junction bases numbered 8, after V lost 7 bases and J lost 5 bases. The CDR3 is 15 residues long. CDR1 and CDR2 from the germline V gene are LNHDA and SQIVND (reference sequence). CDR3 nucleotide sequence: TGTGCCAGTATGGCCAGCGGGAGGGGAAACAATGAGCAGTTCTTC. The encoded protein is CASMASGRGNNEQFF.

The chain uses TRBV6-6 and TRBJ2-7, with TRBD1 matching 7 bases. There are 13 residues in the CDR3. V was pared by 4 bases and J by 4 bases, with 4 bases of the junction left unmatched. CDR1 MNHNY and CDR2 SVGAGI come from the germline V gene (reference sequence). The DNA for the CDR3 is TGTGCCAGCAGTTCCAGACAGGGATACGAGCAGTACTTC. Its translation: CASSSRQGYEQYF.

The CDR3 region has the DNA TGTGCCAGCAGCTTAGGGCCAGGCCGTACGCGGGCGCGTTACAATGAGCAGTTCTTC. It translates to CASSLGPGRTRARYNEQFF. The chain employs TRBV7-2 and TRBJ2-1; the D gene is possibly TRBD2 (5 bases). The CDR3 has 19 residues. Trimming removed 1 base at V and 4 bases at J, with 23 bases between. Germline loops: CDR1 SGHTA, CDR2 FQGNSA.

The chain has TRBV5-1 and TRBJ2-7, with 8 bases that match TRBD1. Trimming cost V 5 bases and J 5 bases; bases outside gene matches: 6. Looked up from germline, CDR1 is SGHRS and CDR2 is YFSETQ. The CDR3 contains 13 residues. This chain's CDR3 is CASRQGAENEQYF. CDR3 nucleotides: TGCGCCAGCAGGCAGGGGGCTGAAAACGAGCAGTACTTC.

J is TRBJ2-7 and V is TRBV28; 11 positions agree with TRBD2. The CDR3 loop spans 17 amino acids. J lost 0 bases, V lost 4 bases, and 8 bases had no gene match. Looked up from germline, CDR1 is MDHEN and CDR2 is SYDVKM. DNA for the CDR3: TGTGCCAGCAGTTCCTTCCGACTAGCGGGGAACTCCTACGAGCAGTACTTC. Protein sequence: CASSSFRLAGNSYEQYF.

The V call is TRBV2, the J call TRBJ2-2; maybe TRBD1 (6 bases). Germline V gene lookup returns CDR1 SNHLY and CDR2 FYNNEI. The CDR3 sequence is 14 residues long. V gave up 9 bases and J gave up 5 bases, with 16 bases separating them. The CDR3 spells CARERGSGTGELFF. DNA for the CDR3: TGTGCCAGGGAGAGGGGGAGTGGGACCGGGGAGCTGTTTTTT.

This clone came up once. This chain connects TRBV7-8 to TRBJ2-2, with D tentatively TRBD2 (5 bases). CDR1 is SGHVS, CDR2 FQNEAQ, per germline. CDR3 size: 16 residues. V lost 4 bases to trimming and J lost 5 bases, with 17 bases between them. CDR3 sequence: CASSSRAERGTGELFF. The CDR3, as DNA: TGTGCCAGCAGCTCCCGAGCGGAGAGAGGGACCGGGGAGCTGTTTTTT.

The sample holds a few counts of this clone. CDR3 sequence (DNA): TGTGCCAGCAGTCAGGGGAAAGGTGGCTACACCTTC. Its protein is CASSQGKGGYTF. The chain joins TRBV6-5 to TRBJ1-2, with a tentative D call TRBD1 (6 bases). There are 12 residues in the CDR3. CDR1 is MNHEY, CDR2 SVGAGI, per germline. The V gene lost 5 bases and the J gene lost 7 bases, with 11 bases spanning the gap.

The V gene is TRBV7-2, the J gene TRBJ2-3; a possible D gene is TRBD2 (6 bases). CDR1 SGHTA and CDR2 FQGNSA come from the germline V gene. Trimming removed 5 bases from V and 0 bases from J, with 21 bases in between. The CDR3 is 18 amino acids. The CDR3 region is CASSQRAAGSSSTDTQYF. The CDR3 coding sequence is TGTGCCAGCAGCCAACGAGCGGCGGGATCCTCTAGCACAGATACGCAGTATTTT.

This sequence joins TRBV7-9 and TRBJ1-1, with D possibly being TRBD1 (5 bases). The CDR3 has 15 amino acids. Germline V gene lookup returns CDR1 SEHNR and CDR2 FQNEAQ (reference sequence). Trimming shortened V by 5 bases and J by 1 base, and 14 bases separated the two germline ends. The CDR3 nucleotides read TGTGCCAGCAGCCTTCAAGCGGGGGGGAACACTGAAGCTTTCTTT. Its translation: CASSLQAGGNTEAFF. The full variable domain, in which reference TRBV7-9 and TRBJ1-1 provide the parts outside the CDR3, is DTGVSQNPRHKITKRGQNVTFRCDPISEHNRLYWYRQTLGQGPEFLTYFQNEAQLEKSRLLSDRFSAERPKGSFSTLEIQRTEQGDSAMYLCASSLQAGGNTEAFFGQGTRLTVV.

The J gene is TRBJ2-7, the V gene TRBV27, with 7 bases that match TRBD2. CDR3 length: 15 amino acids. V lost 4 bases, J lost 6 bases, and 12 bases stayed unmatched. Germline CDR1 and CDR2: MNHEY and SMNVEV (reference sequence). CDR3 bases: TGTGCCAGCAGTTCCGGGCTAGCGGACCTAGGCGAGCAGTACTTC. This translates into CASSSGLADLGEQYF.

This clone was seen a single time. The genes are TRBV6-6 and TRBJ2-7; D might be TRBD1 (6 bases). Germline loops: CDR1 MNHNY, CDR2 SVGAGI (reference sequence). This CDR3 contains 15 residues. Between the trimmed V and J ends, which lost 4 bases and 0 bases, there was a span of 13 bases. CDR3 nucleotides: TGTGCCAGCAGTTTTGGACAGATAAACTCCTACGAGCAGTACTTC. It yields the protein CASSFGQINSYEQYF.

The chain uses TRBV19 and TRBJ1-5; D is unresolved. V dropped 0 bases and J dropped 1 base, with 13 bases sitting between them. Germline CDR1 is LNHDA and CDR2 is SQIVND (reference sequence). This CDR3 spans 17 amino acids. The CDR3 coding sequence is TGTGCCAGTAGTATAGAGATGGGAGCTCTAAGCAATCAGCCCCAGCATTTT. It is translated as CASSIEMGALSNQPQHF.

This clone was seen a single time. The chain joins TRBV19 to TRBJ2-7, with 11 positions matching TRBD1. V lost 6 bases and J lost 3; bases outside the gene matches: 1. Per germline, CDR1 LNHDA and CDR2 SQIVND (reference sequence). The CDR3 runs 13 residues. The CDR3 is CASSGTGGYEQYF. In nucleotides, the CDR3 is TGTGCCAGTAGCGGGACAGGGGGCTACGAGCAGTACTTC.

This rearrangement joins TRBV18 to TRBJ2-1, with unresolved D. This CDR3 is built from 16 residues. Looked up from germline, CDR1 is KGHSH and CDR2 is LQKENI. The V and J ends lost 1 base and 3 bases respectively, with 13 bases between them. The chain's CDR3 is CASSPRGLALYNEQFF. In nucleotides, the CDR3 is TGTGCCAGCTCACCACGTGGGTTAGCCCTCTACAATGAGCAGTTCTTC.

This rearrangement joins TRBV7-2 to TRBJ1-1, with D unresolved. This CDR3 comprises 11 residues. Trimming removed 5 bases at V and 11 bases at J, with 12 bases between. The germline V gene encodes CDR1 SGHTA and CDR2 FQGNSA. The CDR3 spells CASSQNNLAFF. The CDR3 DNA reads TGTGCCAGCAGCCAAAACAATTTGGCTTTCTTT.

A word on this clone: Germline and junction disagree at one end, which may indicate a read error. The sample carries other DNA sequences with the same CDR3. CDR3 sequence: CASIPYRGRDTEAFF. The DNA for the CDR3 is TGTGCCAGTATCCCTTATAGGGGTAGGGACACTGAAGCCTTCTTT. This chain uses TRBV19 with TRBJ1-1, with a possible D match to TRBD1 (6 bases). Germline V gives CDR1 LNHDA, CDR2 SQIVND (reference sequence). This CDR3 is built from 15 residues.

Notes on this clone: Other DNA sequences within the sample encode an identical CDR3. V gene TRBV7-9 combines with J gene TRBJ2-4, with 7 bases fitting TRBD2. The CDR3 covers 15 residues. V shed 1 base and J 3 bases; nucleotides not matched to a gene: 3. Germline assignment: CDR1 SEHNR and CDR2 FQNEAQ (reference sequence). This CDR3 is CASSLGGRDKNIQYF. In DNA form, the CDR3 reads TGTGCCAGCAGCTTAGGAGGGAGGGACAAAAACATTCAGTACTTC. Based on the CDR3 plus reference TRBV7-9 and TRBJ2-4, the full variable domain is DTGVSQNPRHKITKRGQNVTFRCDPISEHNRLYWYRQTLGQGPEFLTYFQNEAQLEKSRLLSDRFSAERPKGSFSTLEIQRTEQGDSAMYLCASSLGGRDKNIQYFGAGTRLSVL.

The rearrangement joins TRBV7-2 to TRBJ1-5; D might be TRBD1 (5 bases). From germline, CDR1 is SGHTA and CDR2 FQGNSA. The CDR3 length is 16 residues. Trimming removed 5 bases from V and 0 bases from J, with 14 bases in between. The CDR3 coding sequence is TGTGCCAGCAGCGAGACAGCAACCTATAGCAATCAGCCCCAGCATTTT. It yields the protein CASSETATYSNQPQHF.

The V gene is TRBV28, the J gene TRBJ2-7; D unclear. CDR1 and CDR2 from the germline V gene are MDHEN and SYDVKM. The CDR3 is made up of 13 amino acids. Between the trimmed V and J ends, which lost 5 bases and 4 bases, there was a span of 12 bases. CDR3 nucleotides: TGTGCCAGCAGTCAGACTGGTATGTACGAGCAGTACTTC. Protein product: CASSQTGMYEQYF.

V usage is TRBV19 and J usage is TRBJ1-1; 7 nucleotides agree with TRBD1. Germline V CDR1 and CDR2: LNHDA, SQIVND (reference sequence). CDR3 size: 13 residues. V lost 6 bases, J lost 5 bases, and 6 bases stayed unmatched. The CDR3 reads CASSRTGETEAFF. The CDR3 DNA sequence: TGTGCCAGTAGCCGAACAGGGGAAACTGAAGCTTTCTTT.

The rearrangement uses TRBV6-6 and TRBJ2-7, with 11 bases identical to TRBD2. Trimming removed 2 bases from V and 7 bases from J; junction bases left unmatched: 10. The CDR3 runs 16 residues. The germline CDR1 and CDR2 sequences are MNHNY and SVGAGI (reference sequence). The CDR3, as DNA: TGTGCCAGCAGTTACGAACTTAGCGGGAGGGCAAGGGAGCAGTACTTC. This sequence encodes CASSYELSGRAREQYF.

The V call is TRBV27, the J call TRBJ2-7; 8 positions match TRBD2. The CDR3 has 17 residues. The V gene end was trimmed by 2 bases and the J gene end by 3 bases; junction bases not matched to a gene: 12. CDR1 is MNHEY and CDR2 is SMNVEV in the germline V gene (reference sequence). Here the CDR3 reads CASSLVGRGGVGYEQYF. The CDR3 region has the DNA TGTGCCAGCAGTTTAGTCGGCCGGGGGGGTGTTGGCTACGAGCAGTACTTC.

V gene TRBV5-1 combines with J gene TRBJ2-7; tentatively, D is TRBD1 (6 bases). V lost 2 bases and J 2 bases, leaving 14 bases between the germline ends. Per germline, CDR1 SGHRS and CDR2 YFSETQ. CDR3 length equals 15 residues. As DNA, the CDR3 is TGCGCCAGCAGCTTAGGAGGACAGACAGCCTACGAGCAGTACTTC. Translated: CASSLGGQTAYEQYF. Together with reference TRBV5-1 and TRBJ2-7, the CDR3 gives the full variable domain: KAGVTQTPRYLIKTRGQQVTLSCSPISGHRSVSWYQQTPGQGLQFLFEYFSETQRNKGNFPGRFSGRQFSNSRSEMNVSTLELGDSALYLCASSLGGQTAYEQYFGPGTRLTVT.

This clone was detected only a few times. The gene calls are TRBV7-2 and TRBJ2-3; 12 positions match TRBD2. The CDR3 covers 15 residues. Germline V gives CDR1 SGHTA, CDR2 FQGNSA. The ends lost 4 bases at V and 6 bases at J; junction bases unmatched: 5. CDR3 residues: CASSSWTSGTDTQYF. The CDR3 region has the DNA TGTGCCAGCAGCTCCTGGACTAGCGGGACGGATACGCAGTATTTT.